The 25 T cell receptor beta chains presented below share a single source sample, sequenced in a study of T cell repertoires in cytomegalovirus infection. Using its own MiXCR run on the reads, TCRdb lists one record per CDR3 protein. The sample holds around 230,000 distinct CDR3 sequences, around two fifths seen once. For these TCRs, the target antigens are not known. The sequences come from CD8+ T cells from cultured PBMCs, collected from culture after CMV antigen stimulation. The receptors derive from a human donor in good health (CMV status not recorded). Some clones in this sample may be carry-over from other donors' samples.

This clonotype showed up just once. The rearrangement joins TRBV12-3 or TRBV12-4 to TRBJ1-2, with D possibly matching TRBD1 (6 bases). V lost 4 bases to trimming and J lost 6 bases, with 15 bases between them. This CDR3 spans 14 amino acids. Here the CDR3 reads CASSSTGTWDGYTF. CDR3 sequence (DNA): TGTGCCAGCAGTTCCACAGGGACATGGGATGGCTACACCTTC.

This clonotype was observed a handful of times. This chain connects TRBV7-6 to TRBJ1-2; D unresolved. The ends were cut back, 0 bases at V and 4 bases at J, with 9 bases in the middle. The CDR3 consists of 14 residues. Germline CDR1 SGHVS, CDR2 FNYEAQ. The CDR3 region is CASSLARHSYGYTF. CDR3 DNA sequence: TGTGCCAGCAGCTTAGCTAGGCACAGCTATGGCTACACCTTC.

The chain carries TRBV24-1 and TRBJ1-4; D uncertain. This CDR3 region has 13 residues. V lost 8 bases and J lost 6, with 12 bases in between. Germline CDR1 KGHDR, CDR2 SFDVKD. DNA for the CDR3: TGTGCCACCATGAGGACGGAAGATGAAAAACTGTTTTTT. Residues: CATMRTEDEKLFF.

V and J are TRBV6-5 and TRBJ2-2; D is undetermined. Germline-derived CDR1 and CDR2 are MNHEY and SVGAGI. V was cut by 7 bases and J by 8 bases, with 11 bases left in between. The CDR3 spans 12 residues. The CDR3 DNA is TGTGCCAGCACGTCAACTTTGGGGGAGCTGTTTTTT. This codes for CASTSTLGELFF.

This rearrangement joins TRBV7-6 to TRBJ2-7; TRBD1 or TRBD2 may be the D gene (5 bases each). CDR3 size: 12 residues. The germline V and J ends were trimmed by 1 base and 6 bases, with 7 bases remaining between them. The germline gives CDR1 SGHVS, CDR2 FNYEAQ. Here the CDR3 reads CASSLGGTEQYF. CDR3 nucleotides: TGTGCCAGCAGCTTAGGGGGGACCGAGCAGTACTTC.

This clonotype has only a few counts. The chain combines TRBV6-6 with TRBJ1-2; perhaps TRBD1 as D (6 bases). V was shortened by 6 bases and J by 5 bases, with 19 bases between the two germline ends. CDR1 is MNHNY and CDR2 is SVGAGI in the germline V gene (reference sequence). The CDR3 contains 15 residues. The CDR3 here is CASSQGSTGGYGYTF. The CDR3, as DNA: TGTGCCAGCAGCCAGGGGTCCACTGGGGGTTATGGCTACACCTTC.

There are a few counts of this clonotype. The chain recombines TRBV2 with TRBJ1-2; D is unclear. Between the trimmed V and J ends, which lost 3 bases and 2 bases, there was a span of 16 bases. The CDR3 is made up of 16 amino acids. The V gene's germline CDR1 is SNHLY and CDR2 FYNNEI. As DNA, the CDR3 is TGTGCCAGCAGTGATCTGGACTCCGGTTCCAACTATGGCTACACCTTC. Its protein product is CASSDLDSGSNYGYTF. The full variable domain, in which reference TRBV2 and TRBJ1-2 provide the parts outside the CDR3, is EPEVTQTPSHQVTQMGQEVILRCVPISNHLYFYWYRQILGQKVEFLVSFYNNEISEKSEIFDDQFSVERPDGSNFTLKIRSTKLEDSAMYFCASSDLDSGSNYGYTFGSGTRLTVV.

A few counts support this clonotype. V and J are TRBV27 and TRBJ2-7; 9 positions agree with TRBD2. The CDR3 runs 16 residues. The junction had 3 bases not matched to a gene; V was cut back by 0 bases and J by 0 bases. Germline CDR1 and CDR2: MNHEY and SMNVEV (reference sequence). This chain's CDR3 is CASSLSGLATSYEQYF. Written as DNA, the CDR3 is TGTGCCAGCAGTTTATCAGGACTAGCGACCTCCTACGAGCAGTACTTC.

The chain has TRBV6-1 and TRBJ2-2, with a weak D call TRBD2 (6 bases). This CDR3 is 17 amino acids long. Per the germline V gene, CDR1 is MNHNS and CDR2 is SASEGT. Trimming removed 2 bases from V and 0 bases from J, with 13 bases in between. CDR3 sequence: CASSEMIADTNTGELFF. In DNA form, the CDR3 reads TGTGCCAGCAGTGAAATGATAGCGGACACGAACACCGGGGAGCTGTTTTTT.

This clonotype has just one count. The CDR3 here is CASSLVRIEPYNEQFF. The DNA for the CDR3 is TGTGCCAGCAGCTTGGTTCGGATAGAACCCTACAATGAGCAGTTCTTC. The J gene is TRBJ2-1, the V gene TRBV5-4; D gene ambiguous. This CDR3 spans 16 amino acids. Germline V gene sequence: CDR1 SGHNT, CDR2 YYREEE (reference sequence). Trimming stripped 0 bases from V and 2 bases from J, with 12 bases between.

This clonotype was detected a few times. The rearrangement joins TRBV27 to TRBJ2-7; maybe TRBD2 (5 bases). The V end was cut by 2 bases, the J end by 3 bases, with 11 bases between. The CDR3 is made up of 14 amino acids. The germline V gene has CDR1 MNHEY and CDR2 SMNVEV (reference sequence). In DNA, the CDR3 is TGTGCCAGCAGTTTAGGAGTAGAGGGCTACGAGCAGTACTTC. Translated: CASSLGVEGYEQYF.

The V and J genes are TRBV7-6 and TRBJ2-2; D possibly uses TRBD1 or TRBD2 (5 bases each). Germline assignment: CDR1 SGHVS and CDR2 FNYEAQ. This CDR3 comprises 15 residues. Trimming pared 4 bases from V and 1 base from J, leaving 10 bases between. The CDR3 DNA reads TGTGCCAGCAGCTCCCGAGGGGTGAACACCGGGGAGCTGTTTTTT. It specifies CASSSRGVNTGELFF.

The chain couples TRBV27 to TRBJ2-3; D perhaps matches TRBD1 (6 bases). V lost 6 bases and J lost 4, with 17 bases in between. Germline assignment: CDR1 MNHEY and CDR2 SMNVEV (reference sequence). The CDR3 runs 15 residues. The CDR3 DNA reads as TGTGCCAGCAGCTCCCTCGGGACATACCCAGATACGCAGTATTTT. It is translated as CASSSLGTYPDTQYF.

The V call is TRBV6-4, the J call TRBJ2-1, with D possibly being TRBD2 (6 bases). V was cut by 0 bases and J by 6 bases, with 9 bases left in between. In germline, CDR1 is MRHNA, CDR2 SNTAGT. The CDR3 is 14 residues long. The CDR3 spells CASSDSGLLNEQFF. The CDR3 bases are TGTGCCAGCAGTGACTCGGGACTGCTCAATGAGCAGTTCTTC.

The chain recombines TRBV20-1 with TRBJ2-7; tentatively, D is TRBD2 (6 bases). CDR3 length equals 13 residues. The germline CDR1 and CDR2 sequences are DFQATT and SNEGSKA (reference sequence). The V and J ends lost 6 bases and 6 bases respectively, with 18 bases between them. The DNA for the CDR3 is TGCAGTGCAGGGTCCACTAGCACTTCCGAGCAGTACTTC. This sequence encodes CSAGSTSTSEQYF.

This clonotype occurred many times. The chain recombines TRBV7-2 with TRBJ2-3; 11 bases agree with TRBD2. The germline V gene encodes CDR1 SGHTA and CDR2 FQGNSA. The V and J ends lost 3 bases and 0 bases, in that order; junction bases with no gene match: 20. The CDR3 is made up of 22 amino acids. The CDR3 DNA is TGTGCCAGCAGCTTGATACTATTTCAACTAGCGGGAGTGGGGGATAGCACAGATACGCAGTATTTT. Protein sequence: CASSLILFQLAGVGDSTDTQYF. The full variable domain, in which reference TRBV7-2 and TRBJ2-3 provide the parts outside the CDR3, is GAGVSQSPSNKVTEKGKDVELRCDPISGHTALYWYRQSLGQGLEFLIYFQGNSAPDKSGLPSDRFSAERTGGSVSTLTIQRTQQEDSAVYLCASSLILFQLAGVGDSTDTQYFGPGTRLTVL.

This clonotype was detected once. The genes are TRBV12-3 or TRBV12-4 and TRBJ2-7; a weak D match, TRBD1 (5 bases). This CDR3 contains 13 residues. The V end was cut by 6 bases, the J end by 2 bases, with 11 bases between. For the CDR3, the DNA is TGTGCCAGCAGCTATGGACAAGCCTACGAGCAGTACTTC. It translates to CASSYGQAYEQYF.

This clonotype was detected ten times or more. The chain is built from TRBV2 and TRBJ2-7, with 7 bases matching TRBD1. The CDR3 is made up of 13 amino acids. From germline, CDR1 is SNHLY and CDR2 FYNNEI. The V gene end was trimmed by 6 bases and the J gene end by 3 bases; junction bases not matched to a gene: 5. CDR3 loop: CASREQGRYEQYF. The CDR3 DNA follows: TGTGCCAGCAGGGAACAGGGGCGCTACGAGCAGTACTTC.

The rearrangement joins TRBV7-8 to TRBJ2-7; D gene ambiguous. The CDR3 spans 15 residues. CDR1 and CDR2 (germline): SGHVS, FQNEAQ. V gave up 1 base and J gave up 0 bases, with 10 bases separating them. The CDR3 DNA sequence: TGTGCCAGCAGCTTAGAAGCGACTGTCTCCTACGAGCAGTACTTC. It encodes CASSLEATVSYEQYF.

Only one count was recorded for this clonotype. The V call is TRBV2, the J call TRBJ1-2; 8 bases are shared with TRBD1. The CDR3 is 17 residues long. V lost 5 bases, J lost 2 bases, and 13 bases stayed unmatched. The germline V gene encodes CDR1 SNHLY and CDR2 FYNNEI. The CDR3 coding sequence is TGTGCCAGCAGTCGACAGGGGCCCACCCCGATGAACTATGGCTACACCTTC. It is translated as CASSRQGPTPMNYGYTF.

The rearrangement uses TRBV6-5 and TRBJ1-6; the D is unclear. V shed 0 bases and J shed 1 base, with 4 bases lying between them. Germline V gene lookup returns CDR1 MNHEY and CDR2 SVGAGI. This CDR3 is 15 amino acids long. CDR3 residues: CASSYSGSYNSPLHF. As DNA, the CDR3 is TGTGCCAGCAGTTACTCGGGTTCCTATAATTCACCCCTCCACTTT.

This chain connects TRBV7-9 to TRBJ2-3; D is unclear. CDR1 is SEHNR, CDR2 FQNEAQ, per germline (reference sequence). This CDR3 is built from 12 residues. The V and J ends lost 1 base and 7 bases respectively, with 6 bases between them. CDR3: CASSLEFYTQYF. The CDR3 DNA reads as TGTGCCAGCAGCTTAGAATTTTATACGCAGTATTTT.

CDR3 DNA sequence: TGTGCCAGCAGCTTAAACAAACCCGGGACTAAGACGTCCTACAATGAGCAGTTCTTC. It encodes CASSLNKPGTKTSYNEQFF. The rearrangement links TRBV7-2 to TRBJ2-1; 7 nucleotides match TRBD2. The CDR3 covers 19 residues. The V gene's germline CDR1 is SGHTA and CDR2 FQGNSA. After removal of 2 bases from V and 1 base from J, the junction contained 14 bases not matched to a gene.

This clonotype turned up a few times. The chain uses TRBV7-3 and TRBJ1-1, with D unclear. Germline lookup yields CDR1 SGHTA and CDR2 FQGTGA. The CDR3 extends over 15 amino acids. V lost 0 bases and J 1 base, leaving 9 bases between the germline ends. CDR3 amino acids: CASSLTRNSNTEAFF. CDR3 coding DNA: TGTGCCAGCAGCTTAACTCGCAACTCGAACACTGAAGCTTTCTTT.

The chain couples TRBV27 to TRBJ2-7, with D tentatively TRBD2 (7 bases). With 5 bases removed from V and 5 bases from J, the gap between germline ends came to 19 bases. The germline V gene has CDR1 MNHEY and CDR2 SMNVEV (reference sequence). The CDR3 has 15 residues. The CDR3 DNA reads as TGTGCCAGCAGTCCGCAAGGAGGGGGGGGCGACGAGCAGTACTTC. Encoded protein: CASSPQGGGGDEQYF.